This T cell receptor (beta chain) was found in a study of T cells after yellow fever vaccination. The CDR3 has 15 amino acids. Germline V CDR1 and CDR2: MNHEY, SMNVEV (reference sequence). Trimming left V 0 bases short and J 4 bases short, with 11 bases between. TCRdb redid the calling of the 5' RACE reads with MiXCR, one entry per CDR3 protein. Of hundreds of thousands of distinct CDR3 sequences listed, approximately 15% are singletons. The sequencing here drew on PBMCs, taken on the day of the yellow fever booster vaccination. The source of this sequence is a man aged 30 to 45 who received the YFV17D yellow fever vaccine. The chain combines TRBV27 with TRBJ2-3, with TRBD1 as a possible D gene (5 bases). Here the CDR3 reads CASSLSQGGSDTQYF. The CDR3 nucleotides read TGTGCCAGCAGTTTATCGCAGGGCGGTTCAGATACGCAGTATTTT.